Sequencing of this TCR beta chain was carried out in a study of blood T cell repertoires in COVID-19 (TCRdb year 2020). General notes on the study: Samples covering the acute and convalescent phases of COVID-19 were provided by collaborators in the United States, Italy and Spain. The prospective study material was composed of cDNA or gDNA derived from T cells, B-cell-depleted T cells, or PBMCs. The dataset comprised deeply sampled blood TCRbeta repertoires from subjects exposed to, actively infected with, or recovered from COVID-19. The repertoires were released in a freely available public database meant as a resource for research on the immune response to SARS-CoV-2. Samples were obtained from the ongoing ImmuneRACE study (first 160 participants) and from approximately 1,200 subjects provided by 6 global collaborators. Nearly every sample came with metadata listing a de-identified subject ID, COVID-19 status, age in years and sex. Where available, HLA class I and class II types were taken from metadata supplied by the sample provider and were not determined by assay-based typing.

In the prospective study, participants were roughly 18 to 89 years old, resided in about two dozen geographic areas of the United States, and were enrolled through a virtual design. Cohort assignment in the prospective study relied on participant-reported clinical history from a screening survey and a study questionnaire. Each participant in the prospective study had whole blood, serum and a nasopharyngeal or oropharyngeal swab collected by mobile phlebotomists. Additional blood draws and questionnaires over a roughly two-month period could optionally be provided by prospective study participants. Before DNA extraction, prospective study blood samples were shipped either frozen or at room temperature. The immunoSEQ Assay, a bias-controlled multiplex PCR, was used to amplify TCRbeta CDR3 regions from genomic DNA. In the paper's pipeline: Within the assay, amplification of reference gene primers was used to estimate how many nucleated cells each sample contained. To quantify the absolute abundance of each unique TCRbeta CDR3 rearrangement, sequence reads were collapsed and filtered. For each sample, productive Simpson clonality was calculated by taking the square root of Simpson's diversity index across productive rearrangements. TCRdb limited this immuneACCESS table to in-frame rearrangements with V and J called. A share of clones is missing; checked studies link under half to unresolved V genes, and the rest is unexplained. Clone size and V and J calls were adopted from that table, with D and trimming inferred from the DNA. This sample gives some 190,000 clones in total; 76% of them show up just once. The top ten constitute about a sixth of the sample.

To note about this clone: Its specific antigen is unknown. No much larger clone exists at a distance of one base, and base qualities are not known.

CDR1 and CDR2 were assigned from the germline V gene as MGHRA and YSYEKL. The CDR3 numbers 16 residues from cysteine through phenylalanine. The sequence is cut down to CDR3 DNA, 48 bases in frame from base 1. V is cut by 3 bases and J by 0 bases, and the space between the germline ends is 13 bases. Results the study describes overall, beyond this receptor: The amount of clinical and demographic metadata varied by source and participant and was provided uncurated.

The receptor's source is a woman in her fifties or sixties with acute COVID-19. The sequenced material came from PBMCs or T cells enriched from blood (not recorded which). Rearrangement joined TRBV4-1 to TRBJ2-3, with TRBD1 tentatively as D gene (6 bases match). The CDR3 protein sequence reads: CASSHAGTTSTDTQYF. The DNA sequence is given as TGCGCCAGCAGCCATGCCGGGACAACTAGCACAGATACGCAGTATTTT.